What follows are 18 T cell receptor beta chains derived from one specimen sequenced in a study of technical replicates of blood from a few donors. TCRdb's copy holds only in-frame clones and misses some; the assay was immunoSEQ multiplex PCR. Here the sample spans 70,000 to 95,000 clones, 90% to 95% being singletons. The sample was T cells isolated from PBMCs. The receptors here all came from a human donor in good health.

The chain recombines TRBV7-6 with TRBJ2-7; tentatively, D is TRBD1 (6 bases). From germline, CDR1 is SGHVS and CDR2 FNYEAQ. There are 14 residues in the CDR3. The ends were cut back, 5 bases at V and 1 base at J, with 12 bases in the middle. CDR3 amino acids: CASSPDRISYEQYF. The CDR3 nucleotides read TGTGCCAGCAGCCCCGACAGGATTTCCTACGAGCAGTACTTC.

The count of this clone is one. The rearrangement joins TRBV5-1 to TRBJ1-2; D might be TRBD1 (5 bases). The CDR3 runs 15 residues. V lost 4 bases, J lost 2 bases, and 15 bases lay in between. Germline V lookup: CDR1 SGHRS, CDR2 YFSETQ. CDR3 residues: CASSPAGPGNYGYTF. CDR3 DNA: TGCGCCAGCAGCCCGGCGGGGCCGGGGAACTATGGCTACACCTTC.

This chain connects TRBV29-1 to TRBJ1-1, with 10 bases matching TRBD1. Germline V CDR1 and CDR2: SQVTM, ANQGSEA. The CDR3 runs to 17 residues. V shed 6 bases and J 3 bases; nucleotides not matched to a gene: 16. Written as DNA, the CDR3 is TGCAGCGTCGCTACTGGTGCGGACAGGGGGAGGGACACTGAAGCTTTCTTT. It is translated as CSVATGADRGRDTEAFF.

The genes are TRBV2 and TRBJ1-2; 7 bases line up with TRBD1. The V segment lost 8 bases and the J segment 4 bases; nucleotides outside the gene matches: 13. The CDR3 is made up of 15 amino acids. CDR1 is SNHLY and CDR2 is FYNNEI in the germline V gene. The CDR3: CASYRDSEPIYGYTF. The CDR3 bases are TGTGCCAGCTACCGGGACAGCGAACCTATCTATGGCTACACCTTC.

J is TRBJ2-2 and V is TRBV7-2; 7 positions agree with TRBD1. The V gene end was trimmed by 6 bases and the J gene end by 4 bases; junction bases not matched to a gene: 8. Germline V gene data show CDR1 as SGHTA and CDR2 as FQGNSA. The CDR3 has 15 residues. CDR3 sequence (DNA): TGTGCCAGCAGGCGACAGGGTGGGTTCACCGGGGAGCTGTTTTTT. The encoded protein is CASRRQGGFTGELFF.

V is TRBV18 and J is TRBJ1-1; 8 positions match TRBD1. After removal of 6 bases from V and 8 bases from J, the junction contained 8 bases not matched to a gene. Per germline, CDR1 KGHSH and CDR2 LQKENI. The CDR3 length is 13 residues. The CDR3 nucleotides are TGTGCCAGCTCGGTTCGGGACAGGAGCGAAGCTTTCTTT. This encodes CASSVRDRSEAFF.

The CDR3 loop is CASSRPSGTNEKLFF. As DNA, the CDR3 is TGTGCCAGCAGTAGACCTTCCGGGACTAATGAAAAACTGTTTTTT. The chain combines TRBV28 with TRBJ1-4, with unresolved D. Germline CDR1 reads MDHEN; CDR2 reads SYDVKM. CDR3 length: 15 amino acids. Trimming cost V 5 bases and J 2 bases, with 12 bases left between them.

The chain employs TRBV5-1 and TRBJ2-2; D not resolved. Per germline, CDR1 SGHRS and CDR2 YFSETQ. Between the trimmed V and J ends, which lost 5 bases and 5 bases, there was a span of 4 bases. This CDR3 has 11 amino acids. The CDR3 loop reads CASRLTGELFF. The CDR3 DNA follows: TGCGCCAGCAGGTTAACCGGGGAGCTGTTTTTT.

V gene TRBV18 combines with J gene TRBJ2-5; D is ambiguous. CDR1 and CDR2 from the germline V gene are KGHSH and LQKENI. The CDR3 sequence is 13 residues long. V lost 0 bases to trimming and J lost 5 bases, with 7 bases between them. The CDR3 sequence: CASSPPQRETQYF. The CDR3 DNA sequence: TGTGCCAGCTCACCACCGCAGAGGGAGACCCAGTACTTC.

The chain recombines TRBV12-5 with TRBJ1-5; D is unclear. The V gene lost 3 bases and the J gene lost 5 bases, with 11 bases spanning the gap. Germline loops: CDR1 LGHNT, CDR2 FRNRAP. This CDR3 is built from 14 residues. CDR3 region: CASGFGFLDQPQHF. The CDR3 coding sequence is TGTGCTAGTGGTTTCGGTTTTCTAGATCAGCCCCAGCATTTT.

The chain combines TRBV5-1 with TRBJ2-7, with 10 bases matching TRBD1. The ends lost 0 bases at V and 4 bases at J; junction bases unmatched: 7. The CDR3 extends over 16 amino acids. Germline V CDR1 and CDR2: SGHRS, YFSETQ. CDR3 sequence reads: CASSLGFRDRGYEQYF. The CDR3 nucleotides are TGCGCCAGCAGCTTGGGGTTCAGGGACAGGGGTTACGAGCAGTACTTC.

V gene TRBV5-1 combines with J gene TRBJ2-1; a possible D gene is TRBD2 (6 bases). This CDR3 comprises 14 residues. In germline, CDR1 is SGHRS, CDR2 YFSETQ. The V gene lost 4 bases and the J gene lost 4 bases, with 12 bases spanning the gap. This CDR3 reads CASSPSESYNEQFF. CDR3 coding DNA: TGCGCCAGCAGCCCTAGCGAGAGTTACAATGAGCAGTTCTTC.

The rearrangement joins TRBV6-5 to TRBJ2-7; D might be TRBD2 (6 bases). V was shortened by 7 bases and J by 5 bases, with 21 bases between the two germline ends. Looked up from germline, CDR1 is MNHEY and CDR2 is SVGAGI. The CDR3 covers 15 residues. The chain's CDR3 is CASTEETRRVHEQYF. The CDR3 region has the DNA TGTGCCAGCACCGAAGAGACTAGACGGGTCCACGAGCAGTACTTC.

This chain connects TRBV4-1 to TRBJ2-1; 9 nucleotides agree with TRBD2. CDR3 length equals 17 residues. V was clipped by 4 bases and J by 3 bases; unmatched bases: 10. CDR1 and CDR2 (germline): MGHRA, YSYEKL. CDR3 nucleotides: TGCGCCAGCAGCCTTAAGGGCGTAGCGGGGGACTACAATGAGCAGTTCTTC. Its protein product is CASSLKGVAGDYNEQFF.

The chain has TRBV5-1 and TRBJ1-4, with 12 bases lining up with TRBD1. The CDR3 consists of 16 residues. The J segment lost 14 bases and the V segment lost 5 bases, leaving 16 bases of the junction unmatched. Germline assignment: CDR1 SGHRS and CDR2 YFSETQ. CDR3 nucleotide sequence: TGCGCCAGCAGACAGATACCGGGACAGGGGGCCCAGTGGCTGTTTTTT. Protein: CASRQIPGQGAQWLFF. The full variable domain, with the rest looked up from reference TRBV5-1 and TRBJ1-4, is KAGVTQTPRYLIKTRGQQVTLSCSPISGHRSVSWYQQTPGQGLQFLFEYFSETQRNKGNFPGRFSGRQFSNSRSEMNVSTLELGDSALYLCASRQIPGQGAQWLFFGSGTQLSVL.

V gene TRBV18 combines with J gene TRBJ1-1, with a weak D call TRBD1 (6 bases). Deletions cut 3 bases from V and 12 bases from J, with 14 bases between. The CDR3 sequence is 12 residues long. Germline V gives CDR1 KGHSH, CDR2 LQKENI. The CDR3 coding sequence is TGTGCCAGCTCACCTGACAGGAAGGACACTTTCTTT. Translating it yields CASSPDRKDTFF.

This clone has only one observation. The V and J genes are TRBV9 and TRBJ1-3; the D gene is possibly TRBD1 (6 bases). CDR3 length: 15 amino acids. CDR1 is SGDLS, CDR2 YYNGEE, per germline. Trimming removed 3 bases at V and 4 bases at J, with 14 bases between. DNA of the CDR3: TGTGCCAGCAGCGGCACAGGGTTTACAGGAAACACCATATATTTT. It specifies CASSGTGFTGNTIYF.

This clone has just one count. Written as DNA, the CDR3 is TGTGCCAGCAGCTTGGAAAGGGGGCTTGCAACTAATGAAAAACTGTTTTTT. It translates to CASSLERGLATNEKLFF. This chain uses TRBV5-4 with TRBJ1-4; TRBD1 agrees at 7 bases. Per germline, CDR1 SGHNT and CDR2 YYREEE (reference sequence). Unmatched junction bases numbered 5, after V lost 0 bases and J lost 0 bases. The CDR3 extends over 17 amino acids. Filled out from reference TRBV5-4 and TRBJ1-4, the complete variable domain reads ETGVTQSPTHLIKTRGQQVTLRCSSQSGHNTVSWYQQALGQGPQFIFQYYREEENGRGNFPPRFSGLQFPNYSSELNVNALELDDSALYLCASSLERGLATNEKLFFGSGTQLSVL.